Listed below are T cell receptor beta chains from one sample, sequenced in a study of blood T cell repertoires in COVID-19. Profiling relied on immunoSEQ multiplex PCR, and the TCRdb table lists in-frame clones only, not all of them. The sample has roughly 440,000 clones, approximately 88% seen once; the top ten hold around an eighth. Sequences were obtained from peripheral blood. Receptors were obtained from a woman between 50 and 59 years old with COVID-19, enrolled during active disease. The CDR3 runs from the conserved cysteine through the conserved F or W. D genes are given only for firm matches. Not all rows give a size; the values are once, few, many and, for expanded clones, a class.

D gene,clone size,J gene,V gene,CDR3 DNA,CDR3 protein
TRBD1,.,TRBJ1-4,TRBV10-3,TGTGCCATCAGTGAGTCGAGGGGGCCAGCCGAGGAAAAACTGTTTTTT,CAISESRGPAEEKLFF
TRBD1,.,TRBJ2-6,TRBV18,TGTGCCAGCTCACTTGGGACAGCTGGGGCCAACGTCCTGACTTTC,CASSLGTAGANVLTF
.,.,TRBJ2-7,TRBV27,TGTGCCAGCAGTGGGGGGACGGGACCCTACGAGCAGTACTTC,CASSGGTGPYEQYF
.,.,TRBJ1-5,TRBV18,TGTGCCAGCTCACCCTCGAGCCCGGTATCGAGCAATCAGCCCCAGCATTTT,CASSPSSPVSSNQPQHF
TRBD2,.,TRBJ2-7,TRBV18,TGTGCCAGCTCACCGGGACTAGAGGGCGAGCAGTACTTC,CASSPGLEGEQYF
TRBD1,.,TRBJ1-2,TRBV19,TGTGCCAGTACCCCACTCCGAGACAGGGGTCTAGCTAACTATGGCTACACCTTC,CASTPLRDRGLANYGYTF
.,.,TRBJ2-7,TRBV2,TGTGCCAGCAGCCGGGCATACAGGGATTACGAGCAGTACTTC,CASSRAYRDYEQYF
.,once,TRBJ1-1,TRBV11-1,TGTGCCAGCACCCACCTAGCGGAGAACACTGAAGCTTTCTTT,CASTHLAENTEAFF
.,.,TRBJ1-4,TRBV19,TGTGCCAGTAGTACCGGGGGAGATGAAAAACTGTTTTTT,CASSTGGDEKLFF
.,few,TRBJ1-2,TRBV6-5,TGTGCCATCGCGAAGGCGGGACGTCTGAGTGGCTACACCTTC,CAIAKAGRLSGYTF
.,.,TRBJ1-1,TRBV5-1,TGCGCCAGCAGCTTGGCCGGGGACACTGAAGCTTTCTTT,CASSLAGDTEAFF
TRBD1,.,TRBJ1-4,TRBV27,TGTGCCAGCAGTCCCCGGGACAGGGTGGATGAAAAACTGTTTTTT,CASSPRDRVDEKLFF
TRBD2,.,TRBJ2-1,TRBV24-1,TGTGCCACCAGTGACCCCGACGGGGGGGGGCAGTTCTTC,CATSDPDGGGQFF
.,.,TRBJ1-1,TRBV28,TGTGCCAGCATAGGACACCTAATGGCTGAAGCTTTCTTT,CASIGHLMAEAFF
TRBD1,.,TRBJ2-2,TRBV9,TGTGCCAGCAGCGACCACAGGGGAACCGGGGAGCTGTTTTTT,CASSDHRGTGELFF
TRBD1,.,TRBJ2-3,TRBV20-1,TGCAGTGCTAGTCCCGCCAGGGGGACGCAGTATTTT,CSASPARGTQYF
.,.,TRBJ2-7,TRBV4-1,TGCGCCAGCAGCCAGCGGGGGCCAGACGAGCAGTACTTC,CASSQRGPDEQYF
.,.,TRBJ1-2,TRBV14,TGTGCCAGCAGCCTAACAGGATACTATGGCTACACCTTC,CASSLTGYYGYTF
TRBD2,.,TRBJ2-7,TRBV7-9,TGTGCCAGCAGCTCCCGGACTAGCCGTACTTTTTACGAGCAGTACTTC,CASSSRTSRTFYEQYF
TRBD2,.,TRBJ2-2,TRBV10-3,TGTGCCATCAGCGGCCATTGGGAAAGGACTAGCACGTCCGGGGAGCTGTTTTTT,CAISGHWERTSTSGELFF
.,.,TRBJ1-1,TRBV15,TGTGCCACCAGCAGGGACGTAGGGGAAAACACTGAAGCTTTCTTT,CATSRDVGENTEAFF
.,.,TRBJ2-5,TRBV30,TGTGCCTGGAGCACAGGACGAGAGACCCAGTACTTC,CAWSTGRETQYF
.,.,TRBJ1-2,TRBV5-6,TGTGCCAGCAGCTCGGTCAACTATGGCTACACCTTC,CASSSVNYGYTF
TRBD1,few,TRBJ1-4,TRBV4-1,TGCGCCAGCAGCGACATCAGGGGGTTTGCAACTAATGAAAAACTGTTTTTT,CASSDIRGFATNEKLFF
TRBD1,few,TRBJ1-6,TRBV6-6,TGTGCCAGCAGCCCAAGGGACAGGGAGGTCGGTTCACCCCTCCACTTT,CASSPRDREVGSPLHF
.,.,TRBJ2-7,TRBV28,TGTGCCAGTAGTTTTTGGGGGGACGAGCAGTACTTC,CASSFWGDEQYF
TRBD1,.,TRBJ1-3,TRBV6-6,TGTGCCAGCAGTTACTCGGGCGACAGGGAGGGAAACACCATATATTTT,CASSYSGDREGNTIYF
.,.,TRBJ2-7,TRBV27,TGTGCCAGCAGTTTATCTCTTAGGGGTTCCTACGAGCAGTACTTC,CASSLSLRGSYEQYF
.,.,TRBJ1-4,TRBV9,TGTGCCAGCAGCGTAGCTTGGCAGATCAATGAAAAACTGTTTTTT,CASSVAWQINEKLFF
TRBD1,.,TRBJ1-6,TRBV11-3,TGTGCCAGCAGCCCGGGACAGGGAAGATCACCCCTCCACTTT,CASSPGQGRSPLHF
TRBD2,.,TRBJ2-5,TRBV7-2,TGTGCCAGCAGCTTAAGGGGGACTAGCGGGGGTGCGGAGACCCAGTACTTC,CASSLRGTSGGAETQYF
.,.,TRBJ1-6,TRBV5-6,TGTGCCAGCAGCTTGGCCGTGGCCAGATCTAATTCACCCCTCCACTTT,CASSLAVARSNSPLHF
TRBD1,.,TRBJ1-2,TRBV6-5,TGTGCCGTCCGGGACAGGGGTTCTAACTATGGCTACACCTTC,CAVRDRGSNYGYTF
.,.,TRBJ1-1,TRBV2,TGTGCCAGCAGTGAGGTCCCACTGGGGAGGGGTGAAGCTTTCTTT,CASSEVPLGRGEAFF
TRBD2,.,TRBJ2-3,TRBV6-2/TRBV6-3,TGTGCCAGCAGTTATCCCCGGGGTAGCGGGGTGGGAACGCAGTATTTT,CASSYPRGSGVGTQYF
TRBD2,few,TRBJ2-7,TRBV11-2,TGTGCCAGCAGCTCCACCTTAGCGGGGGGCTTCTACGAGCAGTACTTC,CASSSTLAGGFYEQYF
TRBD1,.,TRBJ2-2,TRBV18,TGTGCCAGCTCACCAACTAGACAGGGTTGGAACACCGGGGAGCTGTTTTTT,CASSPTRQGWNTGELFF
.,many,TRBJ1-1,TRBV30,TGTGCCTGGAAACGGTTGAACACTGAAGCTTTCTTT,CAWKRLNTEAFF
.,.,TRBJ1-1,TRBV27,TGTGCCAGCAGGGGGCAGAACACTGAAGCTTTCTTT,CASRGQNTEAFF
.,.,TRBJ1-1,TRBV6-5,TGTGCCACCACCCTGGAGTTGAACACTGAAGCTTTCTTT,CATTLELNTEAFF
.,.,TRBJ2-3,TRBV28,TGTGCCAGCAGTTTCGGCGACAGGACCGGCACAGATACGCAGTATTTT,CASSFGDRTGTDTQYF
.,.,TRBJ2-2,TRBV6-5,TGTGCCAGCAGTTACCCCGGGACAAGGGCCGGGGAGCTGTTTTTT,CASSYPGTRAGELFF
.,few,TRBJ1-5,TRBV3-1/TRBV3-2,TGTGCCAGCAGCCAAGATCTTAATCAGCCCCAGCATTTT,CASSQDLNQPQHF
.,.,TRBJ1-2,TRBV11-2,TGTGCCAGCAGGTTCCGGGGGAAGGGAGATTATGGCTACACCTTC,CASRFRGKGDYGYTF
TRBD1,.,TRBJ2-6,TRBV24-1,TGTGCCACCAGTGACCGTGACAGGGCGGCGGCTGGGGCCAACGTCCTGACTTTC,CATSDRDRAAAGANVLTF